This T cell receptor (beta chain) was documented in a study of blood T cell repertoires in COVID-19. Study-level background: Whether acute or convalescent, the COVID-19 samples came from the United States, Italy and Spain. PBMCs, B-cell-depleted T cells, or T cells were the source of the cDNA or gDNA that made up the material.

Original handling: Quantification of nucleated cells was approximated via reference gene primer amplification. Some clones are missing from TCRdb's copy, which holds only in-frame ones; the method was immunoSEQ multiplex PCR. V, J and clone size are those of that table, while D and trimming were read from the DNA. The data show roughly 200,000 clones, around 79% seen once. From germline, CDR1 is KGHSH and CDR2 LQKENI. J gave up 5 bases and V 1 base, and 9 bases lay outside the gene matches. CDR3 length: 16 amino acids. This clone was picked up one time. This sequence was found in a woman aged 35 to 49 with COVID-19, enrolled during active disease. Sequencing was carried out using peripheral blood. The chain links TRBV18 to TRBJ2-5; 8 bases align to TRBD2. The CDR3 protein is CASSPRGAGARETQYF. As DNA, the CDR3 is TGTGCCAGCTCACCACGGGGAGCGGGGGCCCGGGAGACCCAGTACTTC.